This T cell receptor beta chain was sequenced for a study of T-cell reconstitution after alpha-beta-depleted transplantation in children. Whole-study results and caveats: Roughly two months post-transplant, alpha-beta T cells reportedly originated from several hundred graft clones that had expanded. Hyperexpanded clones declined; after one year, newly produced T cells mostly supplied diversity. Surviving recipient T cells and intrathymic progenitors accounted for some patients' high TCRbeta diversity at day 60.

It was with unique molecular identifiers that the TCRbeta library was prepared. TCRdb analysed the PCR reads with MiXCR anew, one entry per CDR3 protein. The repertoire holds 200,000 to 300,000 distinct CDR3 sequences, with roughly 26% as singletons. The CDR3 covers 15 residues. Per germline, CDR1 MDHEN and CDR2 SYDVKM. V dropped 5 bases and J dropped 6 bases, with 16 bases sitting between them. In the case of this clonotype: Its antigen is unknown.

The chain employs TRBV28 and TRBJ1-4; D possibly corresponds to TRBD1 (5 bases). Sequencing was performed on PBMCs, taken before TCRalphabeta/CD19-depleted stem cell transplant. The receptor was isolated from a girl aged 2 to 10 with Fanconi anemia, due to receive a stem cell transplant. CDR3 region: CASSLASGRDEKLFF. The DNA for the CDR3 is TGTGCCAGCAGTCTTGCGTCGGGCAGGGATGAAAAACTGTTTTTT.